Listed here are 21 T cell receptor beta chains from one sample, sequenced in a study of response to subunit inactivated influenza vaccine. TCRdb passed the RT-PCR reads through MiXCR, listing each CDR3 protein once. The sample comprises roughly 500,000 distinct CDR3 sequences, approximately 15% of which are singletons, and 3% rests with the top ten. The specimen was CD4+ T cells sorted from PBMCs, collected less than 30 months after vaccination. These receptors all stem from a man aged 50-75 years who received an inactivated influenza vaccine.

This clonotype appeared many times. The V gene is TRBV10-3, the J gene TRBJ1-1, with 9 bases matching TRBD1. V trimming: 5 bases; J trimming: 1 base; junction bases outside the gene matches: 5. The CDR3 spans 15 residues. Per germline, CDR1 ENHRY and CDR2 SYGVKD. CDR3 DNA: TGTGCCATCAGTACCCCGGGACAGGGGAACACTGAAGCTTTCTTT. It specifies CAISTPGQGNTEAFF.

V gene TRBV24-1 combines with J gene TRBJ2-3, with 8 bases identical to TRBD1. Trimming removed 4 bases from V and 2 bases from J; junction bases left unmatched: 16. The CDR3 has 19 residues. Germline lookup yields CDR1 KGHDR and CDR2 SFDVKD. For the CDR3, the DNA is TGTGCCACCAGTGACGCCCAAGCCACCGACAGGGGCAACACAGATACGCAGTATTTT. Amino acids: CATSDAQATDRGNTDTQYF.

This chain joins TRBV7-2 and TRBJ2-3, with a weak D call TRBD1 (5 bases). CDR1 is SGHTA and CDR2 is FQGNSA in the germline V gene. V was cut by 0 bases and J by 1 base, with 8 bases left in between. The CDR3 has 15 residues. The chain's CDR3 is CASSLAGRGTDTQYF. DNA of the CDR3: TGTGCCAGCAGCTTAGCGGGCAGGGGCACAGATACGCAGTATTTT.

This clonotype has a handful of counts. The rearrangement joins TRBV2 to TRBJ2-1; 16 bases line up with TRBD2. The CDR3 extends over 16 amino acids. CDR1 SNHLY and CDR2 FYNNEI come from the germline V gene. V trimming: 5 bases; J trimming: 12 bases; junction bases outside the gene matches: 10. CDR3 nucleotide sequence: TGTGCCAGCAGTACGGGACTAGCGGGGGGGCGGTTCGGGCAGTTCTTC. Amino acid sequence: CASSTGLAGGRFGQFF.

The genes are TRBV5-1 and TRBJ2-1; D assignment may be TRBD1 or TRBD2 (6 bases each). CDR1 SGHRS and CDR2 YFSETQ come from the germline V gene. The CDR3 is 16 residues long. V was shortened by 0 bases and J by 9 bases, with 19 bases between the two germline ends. The CDR3 loop is CASSLGSGAPQIEQFF. The CDR3 DNA follows: TGCGCCAGCAGCTTGGGTTCGGGGGCGCCCCAAATTGAGCAGTTCTTC.

The chain recombines TRBV7-3 with TRBJ2-4; 8 bases map to TRBD2. Germline CDR1 SGHTA, CDR2 FQGTGA. V gave up 5 bases and J gave up 7 bases; unmatched junction bases: 10. The CDR3 covers 15 residues. CDR3 protein: CASSPSAGARNIQYF. CDR3 bases: TGTGCCAGCAGCCCTTCAGCGGGAGCACGGAACATTCAGTACTTC.

This clonotype showed up just a few times. This rearrangement joins TRBV28 to TRBJ2-1; unclear D gene. The CDR3 has 14 residues. Germline loops: CDR1 MDHEN, CDR2 SYDVKM. The germline V and J ends were trimmed by 5 bases and 0 bases, with 8 bases remaining between them. CDR3 nucleotide sequence: TGTGCCAGCAGTCAAAGGAACTCCTACAATGAGCAGTTCTTC. Its protein is CASSQRNSYNEQFF.

The rearrangement links TRBV19 to TRBJ2-3; D is tentatively TRBD1 or TRBD2 (5 bases each). V dropped 4 bases and J dropped 6 bases, with 17 bases sitting between them. Germline V CDR1 and CDR2: LNHDA, SQIVND (reference sequence). The CDR3 has 15 amino acids. Here the CDR3 reads CASSRTWDPADTQYF. The CDR3 DNA reads as TGTGCCAGTAGTAGAACGTGGGACCCCGCGGATACGCAGTATTTT.

The V and J genes are TRBV28 and TRBJ1-1, with a weak D call TRBD1 (6 bases). Between the trimmed V and J ends, which lost 6 bases and 7 bases, there was a span of 9 bases. The CDR3 spans 11 residues. Germline values: CDR1 MDHEN, CDR2 SYDVKM. The CDR3 loop is CASRLQGEAFF. CDR3 DNA sequence: TGTGCCAGCAGGCTACAGGGTGAAGCTTTCTTT.

The rearrangement joins TRBV12-3 or TRBV12-4 to TRBJ2-3; the match to TRBD1 covers 9 bases. V was pared by 3 bases and J by 6 bases, with 4 bases of the junction left unmatched. This CDR3 is 14 amino acids long. In DNA, the CDR3 is TGTGCCAGCAGTTTTCGACAGGGGGGCGATACGCAGTATTTT. Protein: CASSFRQGGDTQYF.

This clonotype occurred a few times. This chain connects TRBV14 to TRBJ2-1; D unresolved. The V gene lost 4 bases and the J gene lost 2 bases, with 9 bases spanning the gap. The CDR3 loop spans 14 amino acids. Germline CDR1 SGHDN, CDR2 FVKESK. The CDR3 coding sequence is TGTGCCAGCAGCCCTACTTTGACCTACAATGAGCAGTTCTTC. Protein sequence: CASSPTLTYNEQFF. Combining the CDR3 with reference TRBV14 and TRBJ2-1 gives the whole variable domain EAGVTQFPSHSVIEKGQTVTLRCDPISGHDNLYWYRRVMGKEIKFLLHFVKESKQDESGMPNNRFLAERTGGTYSTLKVQPAELEDSGVYFCASSPTLTYNEQFFGPGTRLTVL.

This chain joins TRBV3-1 and TRBJ2-3, with 7 positions matching TRBD2. Germline V gives CDR1 LGHDT, CDR2 YNNKEL (reference sequence). This CDR3 comprises 14 residues. J lost 6 bases, V lost 6 bases, and 9 bases had no gene match. The CDR3 DNA reads TGTGCCAGCAGTCTTAGCGGGCTGCGGGATACGCAGTATTTT. It specifies CASSLSGLRDTQYF.

In its sample, this clonotype was seen a few times. The V and J genes are TRBV4-2 and TRBJ1-2; a possible D gene is TRBD1 (6 bases). Per germline, CDR1 LGHNA and CDR2 YNFKEQ. This CDR3 comprises 15 residues. V lost 5 bases, J lost 4 bases, and 17 bases lay in between. The CDR3 loop is CASSESRTGTYGYTF. Written as DNA, the CDR3 is TGTGCCAGCAGCGAGAGCCGCACAGGGACCTATGGCTACACCTTC.

This chain links TRBV5-1 with TRBJ2-3; D is undetermined. Deletions cut 6 bases from V and 4 bases from J, with 12 bases between. CDR3 size: 13 residues. In germline, CDR1 is SGHRS, CDR2 YFSETQ. CDR3 in amino acids: CASTDYFPDTQYF. DNA for the CDR3: TGCGCCAGCACTGATTATTTCCCAGATACGCAGTATTTT.

V and J are TRBV20-1 and TRBJ1-1; D perhaps matches TRBD1 (5 bases). CDR1 DFQATT and CDR2 SNEGSKA come from the germline V gene (reference sequence). The CDR3 sequence is 14 residues long. Trimming removed 1 base from V and 7 bases from J, with 16 bases in between. CDR3 loop: CSARVRGEVFEAFF. DNA of the CDR3: TGCAGTGCTAGAGTTAGAGGGGAGGTATTTGAAGCTTTCTTT.

The chain joins TRBV20-1 to TRBJ2-1; D gene uncertain. The CDR3 runs 12 residues. Between the trimmed V and J ends, which lost 0 bases and 10 bases, there was a span of 10 bases. Germline CDR1 and CDR2: DFQATT and SNEGSKA (reference sequence). This CDR3 reads CSARDFGPEQFF. In nucleotides, the CDR3 is TGCAGTGCTAGAGATTTCGGGCCCGAGCAGTTCTTC.

In its sample, this clonotype was seen a few times. The chain couples TRBV20-1 to TRBJ2-5, with D possibly matching TRBD2 (5 bases). CDR3 length equals 13 residues. The V end lost 1 base, the J end lost 5 bases, and 11 bases lay between the germline ends. Germline loops: CDR1 DFQATT, CDR2 SNEGSKA (reference sequence). The CDR3 protein is CSARALRGETQYF. The CDR3 DNA is TGCAGTGCTAGAGCACTACGCGGGGAGACCCAGTACTTC.

There are many counts of this clonotype. The chain combines TRBV20-1 with TRBJ2-1; 13 bases are a match to TRBD2. The germline gives CDR1 DFQATT, CDR2 SNEGSKA (reference sequence). J lost 13 bases, V lost 6 bases, and 21 bases had no gene match. The CDR3 is made up of 17 amino acids. CDR3 loop: CSARGLAGSGSPLRQFF. In DNA, the CDR3 is TGCAGTGCAAGGGGACTAGCGGGAAGTGGGTCCCCATTACGACAGTTCTTC.

This clonotype has only a few counts. V is TRBV3-1 and J is TRBJ2-2, with D possibly called TRBD1 or TRBD2 (6 bases each). Germline V gene lookup returns CDR1 LGHDT and CDR2 YNNKEL (reference sequence). Trimming stripped 1 base from V and 4 bases from J, with 10 bases between. CDR3 length: 15 amino acids. The CDR3 DNA sequence: TGTGCCAGCAGCCAAGCGGGGGCCGGCACCGGGGAGCTGTTTTTT. The encoded protein is CASSQAGAGTGELFF.

V usage is TRBV12-3 or TRBV12-4 and J usage is TRBJ1-1, with D possibly TRBD1 on 5 matching bases. Trimming took 6 bases from V and 7 from J, leaving 15 bases between them. The CDR3 sequence is 13 residues long. In nucleotides, the CDR3 is TGTGCCAGCAGCCAGGACACTACAAATGAAGCTTTCTTT. As protein: CASSQDTTNEAFF.

This clonotype has at least ten counts. The V call is TRBV11-2, the J call TRBJ2-1; unclear D gene. V shed 4 bases and J shed 7 bases, with 14 bases lying between them. CDR3 length equals 14 residues. Per germline, CDR1 SGHAT and CDR2 FQNNGV. CDR3 coding DNA: TGTGCCAGCAGCTCCCTCAGATGGCCAAATGAGCAGTTCTTC. This sequence encodes CASSSLRWPNEQFF.